Detailed here is one TCR beta chain. Its antigen specificity is not known. No much larger clonotype is one base removed from it; base qualities were not supplied. The sample's time point, from its label and the paper: baseline before first vaccination. Vaccinee samples came from UK trials COV001 and COV002, including a single-blind randomized controlled phase 2/3 trial of AZD1222 (ChAdOx1 nCoV-19) in healthy adults. Trial participant PBMC samples were collected at day 0 and day 28 after the second dose for TCRbeta chain sequencing. This entry belongs to a study of T cell responses to AZD1222 COVID-19 vaccine (dated by TCRdb to 2020 to 2022). About the full investigation: AZD1222 recipients whose second dose came at about 4 weeks and those whose second dose came at about 12 weeks were combined into one group, since spike-specific TCR depth and breadth did not differ between the two schedules. TCR sequencing was performed for about 250 trial participants, of whom about 200 were given two doses of AZD1222 and around 25 were given two doses of MenACWY control vaccine. Trial participants were enrolled by age into subgroups of 18-55, 56-69 and 70-plus years, and around 150, 28 and 57 TCR-sequenced participants, respectively, were included in these subgroups.

The CDR3 regions of human TCRbeta chains were subjected to immunosequencing. The published analysis was carried out like this. Repertoire TCRs were matched against a reference library of SARS-CoV-2-specific TCRs generated with the MIRA antigen-specificity platform. Breadth was defined as the fraction of unique TCRs that were SARS-CoV-2-associated. Depth was defined as the fraction of total T cells that were SARS-CoV-2-associated. Using the MIRA data, each spike-specific TCR was assigned both to the spike region to which the TCR was reactive and to a CD4 or CD8 class. Log10-transformed breadth and depth values were compared by one-way ANOVA with Sidak's multiple comparisons tests. Imported from immuneACCESS, the table was reduced by TCRdb to in-frame sequences with V and J called. These copies leave out some clones; in studies compared against another copy, an unresolved V gene accounts for under half, and the cause of the remainder is not known. V and J calls plus clone size are reproduced from that table; the DNA served to infer D and trimming. Across this sample there are around 150,000 clones, with less than 95% seen only once. The ten largest clones add up to about 1.3% of the sample.

Overall results and qualifications from the work: A significant rise in spike-specific TCR breadth and depth was observed after two AZD1222 doses relative to day 0 and relative to MenACWY recipients. Epitopes outside the regions mutated in the B.1.351 and B.1.1.7 variants were reportedly recognized by nearly half of the unique spike-specific TCRs. Because no samples from the day 14 peak response were available, repertoires could be characterized only after the peak T cell response. Only six or seven AZD1222 recipients were SARS-CoV-2 seropositive at baseline, limiting conclusions about previously exposed vaccinees. Participants were mostly white British, with more females than males. The authors suggested clonal diversity may have been underestimated. The whole spike protein was spanned by vaccine-associated CD4 TCRs, and dominant responses were seen in regions 160-218 and 743-854. The 56-69-year group was small, and its depth increase did not reach significance, likely because of low power.

CDR1 and CDR2 are read off the germline V gene (reference sequence) as LGHDT and YNNKEL. The CDR3 holds 18 amino acids from the cysteine to the phenylalanine. The only DNA kept is the CDR3, 54 bases in frame from the first base. Trimming removed 3 bases from V and 7 bases from J; the gene matches leave 14 bases unexplained. Sequencing used peripheral blood, obtained on day 0 of AZD1222 vaccination. This TCR came from an adult in good health. The rearranged segments are TRBV3-1 (or the pseudogene TRBV3-2) and TRBJ1-5, and 11 bases in between align with TRBD1. The sequence in DNA is TGTGCCAGCAGCCAGGACGGGACAGGGGGAGGGTTTCGCCAGCCCCAGCATTTT. This sequence encodes CASSQDGTGGGFRQPQHF.